This T cell receptor beta chain came from a study of CD4+ T cells in melanoma. Germline CDR1 and CDR2: SQVTM and ANQGSEA. The CDR3 consists of 13 residues. V trimming: 5 bases; J trimming: 6 bases; junction bases outside the gene matches: 7. Only in-frame clones appear in the TCRdb table, and some are missing; sequencing was by immunoSEQ multiplex PCR. The sample includes 110,000 to 150,000 clones, 85% to 95% seen only once; the top ten take more than 1.5%. Study-level findings and limits: CD8+ T cell, macrophage and B cell function reportedly correlated with neoantigen-specific CD4+ T cells.

On this clone: The antigen is unknown.

The sequence was obtained from a human donor with melanoma. The rearrangement links TRBV29-1 to TRBJ1-5, with 7 bases aligning to TRBD1. This CDR3 is CSVSGQLGQPQHF. DNA of the CDR3: TGCAGCGTTTCGGGACAGTTGGGTCAGCCCCAGCATTTT.